Presented here are 20 T cell receptor beta chains from one specimen sequenced in a study of glioma-infiltrating T cells (dated by TCRdb to the mid-2010s). For sequencing, an Illumina MiSeq was employed. TCR alpha and beta CDR3 regions were amplified with the iRepertoire nested amplicon-rescue multiplex PCR (arm-PCR) platform from RNA. Using fastp at Q25 and MiXCR, TCRdb reprocessed the public reads and kept productive beta chains. Each entry is one CDR3 protein sequence, shown with its most common DNA and genes. In this sample the table shows roughly 130,000 distinct CDR3 sequences, about 25% of which occur a single time. The ten largest clones capture under 35% of the sample. What was sequenced was glioma tissue, nonneoplastic brain tissue, or PBMCs (not recorded which). These TCRs come from a human donor with low-grade glioma or glioblastoma, undergoing nonglioma brain surgery, or in good health (not recorded which).

This clonotype has only a few counts. The chain combines TRBV4-2 with TRBJ1-1; D perhaps matches TRBD1 (6 bases). CDR3 length: 19 residues. Germline CDR1 reads LGHNA; CDR2 reads YNFKEQ. V lost 0 bases to trimming and J lost 0 bases, with 20 bases between them. The CDR3 sequence is CASSQDGAGRGGMNTEAFF. The DNA for the CDR3 is TGTGCCAGCAGCCAAGATGGAGCGGGGAGGGGGGGCATGAACACTGAAGCTTTCTTT.

This clonotype was detected ten times or more. The chain uses TRBV6-1 and TRBJ1-2; tentative D call: TRBD1 (5 bases). Trimming removed 6 bases at V and 6 bases at J, with 11 bases between. CDR1 and CDR2 from the germline V gene are MNHNS and SASEGT. The CDR3 runs to 12 residues. The CDR3 DNA reads TGTGCCAGCAGGATCCCGGGGCATGGCTACACCTTC. It translates to CASRIPGHGYTF.

The J gene is TRBJ2-1, the V gene TRBV24-1; D unclear. Germline CDR1 and CDR2: KGHDR and SFDVKD. The V gene lost 3 bases and the J gene lost 2 bases, with 4 bases spanning the gap. There are 13 residues in the CDR3. The CDR3, as DNA: TGTGCCACCAGTGATCCGACCTACAATGAGCAGTTCTTC. Its protein product is CATSDPTYNEQFF.

This clonotype was seen ten or more times. The chain is built from TRBV18 and TRBJ1-1, with 9 bases fitting TRBD1. This CDR3 has 13 amino acids. CDR1 KGHSH and CDR2 LQKENI come from the germline V gene. After removal of 2 bases from V and 8 bases from J, the junction contained 3 bases not matched to a gene. In DNA, the CDR3 is TGTGCCAGCTCACCAAACACAGGGGGCGAAGCTTTCTTT. Translation: CASSPNTGGEAFF.

A remark on this clonotype: One end of the junction does not line up with germline, which may come from a read error. The chain is built from TRBV27 and TRBJ1-4, with D possibly being TRBD1 (5 bases). The germline V gene has CDR1 MNHEY and CDR2 SMNVEV (reference sequence). There are 14 residues in the CDR3. In DNA, the CDR3 is TGTGCCGGCAGTTCCATGGGACCTTACGAAAAACTGTTTTTT. Amino acids: CAGSSMGPYEKLFF.

Notes on this clonotype: The junction and the germline gene differ at one end; a read error may be behind it. V is TRBV20-1 and J is TRBJ2-5; 8 nucleotides align to TRBD1. This CDR3 comprises 13 residues. Germline lookup yields CDR1 DFQATT and CDR2 SNEGSKA (reference sequence). CDR3 nucleotides: TGCAGCGCTGGGACAGGTGGTCAAGGGACCCAGTACTTC. It yields the protein CSAGTGGQGTQYF.

This clonotype appeared many times. This CDR3 is CASSYGTQPEAFF. The CDR3 coding sequence is TGTGCCAGCAGTTATGGGACTCAACCTGAAGCTTTCTTT. The rearrangement uses TRBV28 and TRBJ1-1, with D perhaps matching TRBD1 (5 bases). Germline CDR1 and CDR2: MDHEN and SYDVKM. The CDR3 sequence is 13 residues long. V lost 4 bases and J lost 6, with 12 bases in between. Full variable domain (remainder filled in from reference TRBV28 and TRBJ1-1): DVKVTQSSRYLVKRTGEKVFLECVQDMDHENMFWYRQDPGLGLRLIYFSYDVKMKEKGDIPEGYSVSREKKERFSLILESASTNQTSMYLCASSYGTQPEAFFGQGTRLTVV.

This sequence joins TRBV3-1 and TRBJ2-1; D gene uncertain. Between the trimmed V and J ends, which lost 5 bases and 7 bases, there was a span of 12 bases. This CDR3 is built from 13 residues. Per germline, CDR1 LGHDT and CDR2 YNNKEL (reference sequence). CDR3 sequence: CASSVQGKNEQFF. CDR3 nucleotides: TGTGCCAGCAGCGTCCAAGGGAAGAATGAGCAGTTCTTC.

This rearrangement joins TRBV4-1 to TRBJ2-3; possibly TRBD2 for D (6 bases). V was shortened by 1 base and J by 3 bases, with 14 bases between the two germline ends. This CDR3 spans 16 amino acids. Looked up from germline, CDR1 is MGHRA and CDR2 is YSYEKL. The CDR3 region is CASSQVGGFRTDTQYF. CDR3 bases: TGCGCCAGCAGCCAAGTAGGAGGGTTCAGGACAGATACGCAGTATTTT.

This clonotype has just a few counts. The V and J genes are TRBV20-1 and TRBJ1-5; tentative D call: TRBD1 (6 bases). Germline CDR1 DFQATT, CDR2 SNEGSKA (reference sequence). There are 14 residues in the CDR3. Trimming removed 6 bases from V and 2 bases from J, with 14 bases in between. CDR3 bases: TGCAGTGCAAGACGCCCAGGGGGCAATCAGCCCCAGCATTTT. Protein sequence: CSARRPGGNQPQHF.

This clonotype has only a few counts. V usage is TRBV7-9 and J usage is TRBJ1-5, with no clear D. CDR1 is SEHNR and CDR2 is FQNEAQ in the germline V gene (reference sequence). V was trimmed by 1 base and J by 9 bases, leaving 4 bases between them. This CDR3 has 11 residues. The CDR3 spells CASSLVGPQHF. CDR3 coding DNA: TGTGCCAGCAGCTTAGTAGGGCCCCAGCATTTT.

Many counts were recorded for this clonotype. This chain joins TRBV6-2 or TRBV6-3 and TRBJ2-7; possibly TRBD1 for D (5 bases). The CDR3 spans 14 residues. The V end lost 4 bases, the J end lost 3 bases, and 13 bases lay between the germline ends. Germline assignment: CDR1 MNHEY and CDR2 SVGEGT. The CDR3 DNA sequence: TGTGCCAGCAGTTCCCCCGACAGTTACTACGAGCAGTACGTC. Translation: CASSSPDSYYEQYV.

Concerning this clonotype: Since a much larger clone is just one base distant, this may be a read error. The chain employs TRBV27 and TRBJ1-1; 8 bases map to TRBD1. In germline, CDR1 is MNHEY, CDR2 SMNVEV (reference sequence). There are 13 residues in the CDR3. Trimming at V came to 8 bases and at J to 5 bases, leaving 7 bases not matched to a gene. CDR3 protein: CASCDRGGTEAFF. CDR3 bases: TGTGCCAGCTGCGACAGGGGAGGTACTGAAGCTTTCTTT.

This clonotype was seen a few times. The rearrangement uses TRBV7-2 and TRBJ1-5; D may be TRBD1 (5 bases). Looked up from germline, CDR1 is SGHTA and CDR2 is FQGNSA. The CDR3 is 16 amino acids. V lost 5 bases, J lost 4 bases, and 18 bases lay in between. CDR3 DNA: TGTGCCAGCAGCAACCGCCGGGCGGGGACTAATCAGCCCCAGCATTTT. Translation gives CASSNRRAGTNQPQHF.

This clonotype was recorded many times. This chain joins TRBV28 and TRBJ1-3, with 8 bases that match TRBD1. Germline V gene sequence: CDR1 MDHEN, CDR2 SYDVKM. The V gene end was trimmed by 5 bases and the J gene end by 0 bases; junction bases not matched to a gene: 6. This CDR3 region has 16 residues. The CDR3 loop is CASSTRTGSSGNTIYF. CDR3 bases: TGTGCCAGCAGTACGCGGACAGGGAGCTCTGGAAACACCATATATTTT.

The V gene is TRBV18, the J gene TRBJ1-1, with TRBD1 matching over 10 bases. The germline gives CDR1 KGHSH, CDR2 LQKENI. Losses at the gene ends were 4 bases for V and 6 bases for J; bases not matched to a gene: 5. The CDR3 runs 14 residues. The CDR3 loop reads CASSQPDRGAEAFF. The DNA of the CDR3 is TGTGCCAGCTCACAACCGGACAGGGGGGCTGAAGCTTTCTTT.

This clonotype was seen only a few times. The chain recombines TRBV19 with TRBJ2-5; D unresolved. Germline V gene sequence: CDR1 LNHDA, CDR2 SQIVND (reference sequence). V was trimmed by 5 bases and J by 5 bases, leaving 15 bases between them. The CDR3 runs 14 residues. This CDR3 reads CASSLRTLGETQYF. The CDR3 DNA reads as TGTGCCAGTAGTCTCCGGACCCTCGGGGAGACCCAGTACTTC.

For this clonotype: At one end the junction does not follow the germline gene, possibly because of a read error. The chain is built from TRBV19 and TRBJ2-1, with a tentative D call TRBD2 (5 bases). The CDR3 consists of 13 residues. Per germline, CDR1 LNHDA and CDR2 SQIVND (reference sequence). For the CDR3, the DNA is TGTGCCAGTAAGATGAGCTCCTACAATGAGCGGTCCTTC. This translates into CASKMSSYNERSF. Complete variable domain (other parts from reference TRBV19 and TRBJ2-1): DGGITQSPKYLFRKEGQNVTLSCEQNLNHDAMYWYRQDPGQGLRLIYYSQIVNDFQKGDIAEGYSVSREKKESFPLTVTSAQKNPTAFYLCASKMSSYNERSFGPGTRLTVL.

This clonotype was picked up many times. The chain recombines TRBV7-2 with TRBJ2-3; D is perhaps TRBD2 (5 bases). The CDR3 totals 16 residues. Trimming shortened V by 5 bases and J by 6 bases, and 21 bases separated the two germline ends. Germline CDR1 is SGHTA and CDR2 is FQGNSA. The CDR3 DNA sequence: TGTGCCAGCAGCCCCCCCGGGATCCGGAGCCCCGATACGCAGTATTTT. It codes for CASSPPGIRSPDTQYF.

There are a few counts of this clonotype. The chain links TRBV20-1 to TRBJ1-5; TRBD1 matches at 8 bases. The germline V gene has CDR1 DFQATT and CDR2 SNEGSKA (reference sequence). The CDR3 is 14 residues long. V shed 7 bases, J shed 2 bases, and the junction held 7 bases outside the gene matches. The CDR3 DNA follows: TGCAGTGTTGTTGGACAGGGCGGCAATCAGCCCCAGCATTTT. Amino acid sequence: CSVVGQGGNQPQHF.